The 19 T cell receptor beta chains below were found in one sample sequenced in a study of CD8 T cells in Susac syndrome. RNA was extracted with the RNeasy kit, and a quantity of about 0.45 to 1 ug was reverse transcribed using random hexamers. Each CDR3 protein gets one entry after TCRdb re-called the immunoSEQ multiplex PCR reads with MiXCR. The table shows some 300,000 distinct CDR3 sequences, with 70% to 90% occurring only once. The sample taken for sequencing was CD8+ T cells from PBMCs. The receptors were gathered from a human donor with multiple sclerosis.

V is TRBV9 and J is TRBJ2-1; D unclear. The CDR3 loop spans 12 amino acids. Trimming pared 4 bases from V and 10 bases from J, leaving 12 bases between. The V gene's germline CDR1 is SGDLS and CDR2 YYNGEE. In DNA, the CDR3 is TGTGCCAGCAGCTCCCGGAGCGTCGAGCAGTTCTTC. As protein: CASSSRSVEQFF.

The chain couples TRBV28 to TRBJ2-1; no firm D call. The CDR3 totals 12 residues. Per the germline V gene, CDR1 is MDHEN and CDR2 is SYDVKM. The ends were cut back, 8 bases at V and 9 bases at J, with 14 bases in the middle. The CDR3 bases are TGTGCCAGCTCCCCTCCCTTGGGTGAGCAGTTCTTC. As protein: CASSPPLGEQFF.

The J gene is TRBJ2-7, the V gene TRBV28, with TRBD2 as a possible D gene (5 bases). Trimming cost V 5 bases and J 4 bases, with 12 bases left between them. Germline CDR1 is MDHEN and CDR2 is SYDVKM. The CDR3 runs to 13 residues. CDR3 bases: TGTGCCAGCAGTACTAGTTTCCTATACGAGCAGTACTTC. Protein product: CASSTSFLYEQYF.

The V gene is TRBV4-2, the J gene TRBJ1-6; the D is unclear. V was clipped by 0 bases and J by 7 bases, with 10 bases between them. Germline CDR1 reads LGHNA; CDR2 reads YNFKEQ. The CDR3 has 15 residues. The DNA for the CDR3 is TGTGCCAGCAGCCAAGATGGAGGTTCCAATTCACCCCTCCACTTT. It translates to CASSQDGGSNSPLHF.

A single count supports this clonotype. The chain carries TRBV7-9 and TRBJ1-2; weak D call: TRBD1 (5 bases). The CDR3 loop spans 14 amino acids. V gave up 2 bases and J gave up 6 bases, with 13 bases separating them. Germline V CDR1 and CDR2: SEHNR, FQNEAQ (reference sequence). This chain's CDR3 is CASSLLGGLDGYTF. CDR3 coding DNA: TGTGCCAGCAGCTTATTGGGGGGTCTAGATGGCTACACCTTC.

The chain employs TRBV6-1 and TRBJ1-5; maybe TRBD1 (5 bases). V shed 11 bases and J shed 0 bases, with 11 bases lying between them. The CDR3 is made up of 13 amino acids. Per the germline V gene, CDR1 is MNHNS and CDR2 is SASEGT. The CDR3 nucleotides read TGTGCCGGGGGGATCCATAGCAATCAGCCCCAGCATTTT. Its protein is CAGGIHSNQPQHF.

The chain has TRBV11-3 and TRBJ2-1; D gene unclear. Trimming pared 4 bases from V and 8 bases from J, leaving 9 bases between. This CDR3 comprises 12 residues. Germline CDR1 is SGHNT and CDR2 is YENEEA. The CDR3 is CASSYGFHEQFF. DNA for the CDR3: TGTGCCAGCAGCTACGGGTTCCATGAGCAGTTCTTC.

Note on this clonotype: The junction and the germline gene differ at one end; a read error may be behind it. The gene calls are TRBV6-1 and TRBJ2-1; 7 nucleotides match TRBD2. In germline, CDR1 is MNHNS, CDR2 SASEGT. This CDR3 is built from 16 residues. The CDR3, as DNA: TGTTCCAGCAGTGAAAAGGTACGGGAGGCCTACAATGAGCAGTTCTTC. Its protein product is CSSSEKVREAYNEQFF.

The V call is TRBV11-3, the J call TRBJ2-1, with 8 bases lining up with TRBD1. CDR1 and CDR2 from the germline V gene are SGHNT and YENEEA. V shed 6 bases and J 5 bases; nucleotides not matched to a gene: 12. The CDR3 length is 16 residues. The CDR3 DNA reads as TGTGCCAGCAGTTACAGCCGGGACAGGTGGGACAATGAGCAGTTCTTC. Protein product: CASSYSRDRWDNEQFF.

The chain couples TRBV29-1 to TRBJ1-2; 10 bases are a match to TRBD1. Germline CDR1 SQVTM, CDR2 ANQGSEA. This CDR3 spans 12 amino acids. The V and J ends lost 4 bases and 8 bases, in that order; junction bases with no gene match: 4. The CDR3 loop reads CSVGGTGEGYTF. The CDR3 nucleotides are TGCAGCGTTGGGGGGACAGGGGAAGGCTACACCTTC.

V is TRBV25-1 and J is TRBJ1-1, with D uncertain. Trimming pared 0 bases from V and 3 bases from J, leaving 14 bases between. Germline CDR1 reads MGHDK; CDR2 reads SYGVNS. CDR3 length equals 16 residues. The CDR3 DNA reads TGTGCCAGCAGTGAATATGAAGGACGGGAATACACTGAAGCTTTCTTT. Protein product: CASSEYEGREYTEAFF. Drawing the rest from reference TRBV25-1 and TRBJ1-1, the complete variable domain is EADIYQTPRYLVIGTGKKITLECSQTMGHDKMYWYQQDPGMELHLIHYSYGVNSTEKGDLSSESTVSRIRTEHFPLTLESARPSHTSQYLCASSEYEGREYTEAFFGQGTRLTVV.

This clonotype was seen just once. This chain joins TRBV5-8 and TRBJ1-2; D is unclear. The CDR3 spans 13 residues. From germline, CDR1 is SGHTS and CDR2 YDEGEE. Trimming shortened V by 4 bases and J by 3 bases, and 10 bases separated the two germline ends. The CDR3 is CASSSLKHYGYTF. Written as DNA, the CDR3 is TGTGCCAGCAGCAGCTTAAAACACTATGGCTACACCTTC.

This clonotype was seen more than once but under ten times. The rearrangement joins TRBV7-9 to TRBJ2-7; a possible D gene is TRBD2 (5 bases). The CDR3 has 15 amino acids. Trimming pared 0 bases from V and 0 bases from J, leaving 9 bases between. Germline V CDR1 and CDR2: SEHNR, FQNEAQ (reference sequence). As DNA, the CDR3 is TGTGCCAGCAGCTTAGCGGGAGCTAGCTCCTACGAGCAGTACTTC. Residues: CASSLAGASSYEQYF.

The chain joins TRBV5-5 to TRBJ2-5; D is unclear. Germline lookup yields CDR1 SGHKS and CDR2 YYEKEE (reference sequence). The V end was cut by 2 bases, the J end by 2 bases, with 13 bases between. CDR3 length equals 15 residues. The CDR3 DNA reads TGTGCCAGCAGCTTAGACGGACCGTCTCAAGAGACCCAGTACTTC. Translated, it gives CASSLDGPSQETQYF. The entire variable domain, with the rest obtained from reference TRBV5-5 and TRBJ2-5, is as follows: DAGVTQSPTHLIKTRGQQVTLRCSPISGHKSVSWYQQVLGQGPQFIFQYYEKEERGRGNFPDRFSARQFPNYSSELNVNALLLGDSALYLCASSLDGPSQETQYFGPGTRLLVL.

The V and J genes are TRBV4-2 and TRBJ2-2, with a weak D call TRBD2 (6 bases). This CDR3 comprises 18 residues. Trimming stripped 0 bases from V and 4 bases from J, with 18 bases between. Germline lookup yields CDR1 LGHNA and CDR2 YNFKEQ. Here the CDR3 DNA reads TGTGCCAGCAGCCAAGATAGGTCCGTGGAGGAGGGCACCGGGGAGCTGTTTTTT. It yields the protein CASSQDRSVEEGTGELFF.

This clonotype appeared a single time. This sequence joins TRBV12-5 and TRBJ2-5; the D is unclear. Germline V lookup: CDR1 LGHNT, CDR2 FRNRAP. This CDR3 region has 12 residues. Deletions cut 1 base from V and 5 bases from J, with 5 bases between. CDR3 DNA: TGTGCTAGTGGTTTGGGACTCGAGACCCAGTACTTC. Translation gives CASGLGLETQYF.

The chain is built from TRBV24-1 and TRBJ2-1; D not certain. The CDR3 contains 15 residues. Deletions cut 3 bases from V and 4 bases from J, with 12 bases between. Germline CDR1 is KGHDR and CDR2 is SFDVKD. CDR3 in DNA: TGTGCCACCAGTGATCGACAAGCCGGTTACAATGAGCAGTTCTTC. Protein sequence: CATSDRQAGYNEQFF.

This chain uses TRBV3-1 with TRBJ2-7; 7 bases fit TRBD1. V gave up 5 bases and J gave up 5 bases; unmatched junction bases: 9. This CDR3 region has 14 residues. Germline loops: CDR1 LGHDT, CDR2 YNNKEL (reference sequence). This chain's CDR3 is CASSDRGQDDEQYF. CDR3 DNA: TGTGCCAGCAGCGATAGGGGGCAAGATGACGAGCAGTACTTC.

The chain couples TRBV27 to TRBJ2-3, with 9 bases fitting TRBD1. The V gene's germline CDR1 is MNHEY and CDR2 SMNVEV (reference sequence). The J segment lost 4 bases and the V segment lost 8 bases, leaving 10 bases of the junction unmatched. The CDR3 sequence is 15 residues long. The DNA of the CDR3 is TGTGCCAGCCGCGTCGGACAGGGGAGCGCAGATACGCAGTATTTT. This gives the protein CASRVGQGSADTQYF.